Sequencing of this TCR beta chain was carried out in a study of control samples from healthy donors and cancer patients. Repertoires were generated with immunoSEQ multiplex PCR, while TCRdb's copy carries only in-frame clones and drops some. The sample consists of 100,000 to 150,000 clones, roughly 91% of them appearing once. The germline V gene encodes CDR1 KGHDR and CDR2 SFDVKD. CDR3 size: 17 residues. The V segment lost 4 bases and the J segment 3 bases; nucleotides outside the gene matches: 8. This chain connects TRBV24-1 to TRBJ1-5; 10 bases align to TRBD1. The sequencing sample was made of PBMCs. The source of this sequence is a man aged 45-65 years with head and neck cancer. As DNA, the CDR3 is TGTGCCACCAGTGACCACCCCGGGACAGGGGCCAATCAGCCCCAGCATTTT. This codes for CATSDHPGTGANQPQHF.